Described below is a single T cell receptor (beta chain) sequence and its context. Assay used: immunoSEQ multiplex PCR; TCRdb lists only in-frame clones, some missing. Counted here are about 46,000 clones, around 81% occurring once; the ten biggest clones make up roughly 17%. This entry comes from a study of T cells in localized non-small cell lung cancer. This CDR3 is 13 amino acids long. Germline CDR1 is SGHDN and CDR2 is FVKESK. This sequence joins TRBV14 and TRBJ2-4; D call uncertain. TRBJ2-5 matches the DNA end more closely, so the J call is doubtful. This sequence originates from a man aged 40 to 69 with stage III lung adenocarcinoma. The input for sequencing was peripheral blood mononuclear cells, taken before any cancer treatment. The CDR3 region is CASSQDWVGTQYF. The CDR3 DNA sequence: TGTGCCAGCAGCCAAGATTGGGTTGGGACCCAGTACTTC.